This T cell receptor (beta chain) was retrieved from a study of cytomegalovirus exposure and HLA in healthy donors. Regarding the study as a whole: Clonal expansion was found to be greater in HLA-associated TCR beta chains than in equally common others in a later analysis. Some TCR beta chains (roughly 150 of them) were listed as cytomegalovirus-associated. A classifier reportedly called cytomegalovirus status with high sensitivity and specificity.

As for this clone: Its target is not known.

Primers included in the PCR were 60 Vbeta and 13 Jbeta primers. Per the original methods: Counted up in a later analysis, unique TCR beta chains came to some 75 million, with about 9.9 million shared. Measured with immunoSEQ multiplex PCR; TCRdb has only the in-frame clones, and not every one. The V and J calls and clone size were taken over from that table, and D and trimming were inferred from the DNA. The data show about 130,000 clones, approximately 80% seen once. This CDR3 is built from 17 residues. Trimming removed 4 bases from V and 3 bases from J, with 19 bases in between. CDR1 is SGHRS and CDR2 is YFSETQ in the germline V gene.

Sequencing was performed on PBMCs. The origin of this receptor is a woman aged 18-29 years in good health and CMV-seropositive. The chain employs TRBV5-1 and TRBJ2-2; D possibly corresponds to TRBD1 (5 bases). CDR3 DNA: TGCGCCAGCAGCGATTATCTTACGGTAGGGGACACCGGGGAGCTGTTTTTT. Translated: CASSDYLTVGDTGELFF.